The 13 T cell receptor beta chains in this list originate from one sample, sequenced in a study of cytomegalovirus exposure and HLA in healthy donors. Measured with immunoSEQ multiplex PCR; TCRdb has only the in-frame clones, and not every one. This table has over 200,000 clones, 88% appearing once. The sequenced material came from PBMCs. These receptors all come from a young woman in good health and CMV-seronegative.

V and J are TRBV11-2 and TRBJ2-3, with D perhaps TRBD2 (5 bases). Trimming cost V 3 bases and J 2 bases, with 12 bases left between them. Looked up from germline, CDR1 is SGHAT and CDR2 is FQNNGV. CDR3 length equals 15 residues. The CDR3 spells CASSFRKDYTDTQYF. The CDR3 DNA reads as TGTGCCAGCAGCTTCCGGAAAGACTACACAGATACGCAGTATTTT.

The V call is TRBV10-2, the J call TRBJ2-2; D gene unclear. In germline, CDR1 is WSHSY, CDR2 SAAADI. Trimming cost V 6 bases and J 0 bases, with 8 bases left between them. This CDR3 spans 14 amino acids. The CDR3 loop is CASSRGPNTGELFF. DNA for the CDR3: TGCGCCAGCAGCAGAGGCCCGAACACCGGGGAGCTGTTTTTT.

This clone was counted once. The chain joins TRBV21-1 to TRBJ2-6; the D call in the table, TRBD1, was not verified against the DNA. TRBV21-1 is classified as a pseudogene. This CDR3 region has 16 residues. The CDR3 loop reads CASSKATGVGANVLTF. CDR3 in DNA: TGTGCCAGCAGCAAAGCGACAGGGGTTGGGGCCAACGTCCTGACTTTC.

This clone appeared a single time. This chain joins TRBV9 and TRBJ1-2; TRBD1 matches 10 bases. The CDR3 length is 14 residues. Germline CDR1 and CDR2: SGDLS and YYNGEE. J was trimmed by 3 bases and V by 3 bases; bases with no gene match: 2. CDR3 nucleotide sequence: TGTGCCAGCAGCGATGGGACAGGGGACTATGGCTACACCTTC. It translates to CASSDGTGDYGYTF.

The chain carries TRBV11-2 and TRBJ2-7, with 11 bases matching TRBD2. The germline CDR1 and CDR2 sequences are SGHAT and FQNNGV. The ends lost 4 bases at V and 0 bases at J; junction bases unmatched: 11. The CDR3 extends over 18 amino acids. CDR3 loop: CASSSNLGGLADSYEQYF. CDR3 nucleotides: TGTGCCAGCAGCTCAAACTTAGGGGGACTAGCGGACTCCTACGAGCAGTACTTC.

The genes are TRBV15 and TRBJ1-1, with 8 bases identical to TRBD1. The CDR3 is 15 amino acids. Trimming took 6 bases from V and 3 from J; bases not matched to a gene: 9. The germline V gene encodes CDR1 LNHNV and CDR2 YYDKDF (reference sequence). Here the CDR3 reads CATSITDRGDTEAFF. The DNA for the CDR3 is TGTGCCACCAGTATTACAGACAGGGGAGACACTGAAGCTTTCTTT.

This sequence joins TRBV28 and TRBJ2-3; 7 bases match TRBD2. With 3 bases clipped from V and 0 bases from J, the junction kept 6 bases outside the gene matches. The germline V gene has CDR1 MDHEN and CDR2 SYDVKM. The CDR3 sequence is 16 residues long. The CDR3 protein is CASSFSLAASTDTQYF. The CDR3 DNA follows: TGTGCCAGCAGTTTTAGTCTAGCGGCTAGCACAGATACGCAGTATTTT.

CDR3 loop: CASSSASGGPYNEQFF. The CDR3 DNA follows: TGTGCCAGCAGCTCCGCTAGCGGGGGCCCCTACAATGAGCAGTTCTTC. V and J are TRBV7-9 and TRBJ2-1; TRBD2 agrees at 10 bases. With V trimmed by 4 bases and J by 2 bases, 5 bases remained unmatched. The CDR3 is 16 amino acids. Germline values: CDR1 SEHNR, CDR2 FQNEAQ (reference sequence).

The CDR3 is CASSTGVATEAFF. The CDR3 region has the DNA TGTGCCAGCTCGACAGGGGTGGCCACTGAAGCTTTCTTT. This chain uses TRBV5-4 with TRBJ1-1, with 8 bases lining up with TRBD1. There are 13 residues in the CDR3. The germline V gene encodes CDR1 SGHNT and CDR2 YYREEE (reference sequence). V shed 7 bases, J shed 4 bases, and the junction held 6 bases outside the gene matches.

The V and J genes are TRBV11-2 and TRBJ1-5, with D tentatively TRBD1 (5 bases). Trimming left V 1 base short and J 5 bases short, with 9 bases between. Germline V gives CDR1 SGHAT, CDR2 FQNNGV. CDR3 length equals 14 residues. DNA for the CDR3: TGTGCCAGCAGCTTAGGAGGGGAGGATCAGCCCCAGCATTTT. Protein sequence: CASSLGGEDQPQHF.

The rearrangement joins TRBV29-1 to TRBJ2-1, with 7 bases aligning to TRBD1. This CDR3 spans 17 amino acids. The V and J ends lost 3 bases and 1 base, in that order; junction bases with no gene match: 12. Germline V gene sequence: CDR1 SQVTM, CDR2 ANQGSEA. CDR3 DNA: TGCAGCGTTGAGAGTTTACAGGGGAAGAGGTCCTACAATGAGCAGTTCTTC. This encodes CSVESLQGKRSYNEQFF.

The chain combines TRBV4-2 with TRBJ2-1, with unresolved D. The germline V gene has CDR1 LGHNA and CDR2 YNFKEQ. V was trimmed by 1 base and J by 3 bases, leaving 13 bases between them. This CDR3 is 16 amino acids long. Here the CDR3 DNA reads TGTGCCAGCAGCCAAGGAGAGTCGTCGGGCTACAATGAGCAGTTCTTC. Amino acid sequence: CASSQGESSGYNEQFF.

V usage is TRBV5-1 and J usage is TRBJ2-7; 7 bases fit TRBD2. The CDR3 spans 15 residues. V lost 3 bases, J lost 1 base, and 7 bases stayed unmatched. Germline-derived CDR1 and CDR2 are SGHRS and YFSETQ. CDR3 DNA: TGCGCCAGCAGCTCCCCGGGGAGGGAATCCTACGAGCAGTACTTC. This codes for CASSSPGRESYEQYF.